A single sample is the source of the 20 T cell receptor beta chains below, sequenced in a study of cytomegalovirus exposure and HLA in healthy donors. The PCR was carried out with 60 Vbeta primers and 13 Jbeta primers. Method: immunoSEQ multiplex PCR; TCRdb's copy keeps in-frame clones and lacks some. In the table there are roughly 150,000 clones, around 86% of which are singletons. The sequenced sample was PBMCs. These receptors were collected from a girl aged 2 to 10 in good health and CMV-seropositive.

The chain couples TRBV19 to TRBJ2-7, with D maybe TRBD2 (6 bases). The CDR3 length is 16 residues. V gave up 8 bases and J gave up 5 bases, with 25 bases separating them. Germline V lookup: CDR1 LNHDA, CDR2 SQIVND (reference sequence). The chain's CDR3 is CASQNIRSAGLHEQYF. In DNA form, the CDR3 reads TGTGCCAGTCAGAATATCCGGTCGGCGGGACTCCACGAGCAGTACTTC.

The V call is TRBV7-6, the J call TRBJ2-5; TRBD2 agrees at 9 bases. V was pared by 3 bases and J by 5 bases, with 7 bases of the junction left unmatched. The germline CDR1 and CDR2 sequences are SGHVS and FNYEAQ. This CDR3 is built from 15 residues. CDR3: CASSLYSGSQETQYF. CDR3 nucleotides: TGTGCCAGCAGCTTGTATAGCGGGAGCCAGGAGACCCAGTACTTC.

This clone was observed a single time. CDR3 nucleotide sequence: TGCAGCGCACGACAGGGGGCGTCCCTTACGGACGAGCAGTACTTC. This gives the protein CSARQGASLTDEQYF. This rearrangement joins TRBV29-1 to TRBJ2-7; TRBD1 agrees at 10 bases. Unmatched junction bases numbered 14, after V lost 7 bases and J lost 5 bases. Germline CDR1 and CDR2: SQVTM and ANQGSEA. CDR3 size: 15 residues.

This clone occurred a few times. The chain joins TRBV6-1 to TRBJ1-1; 7 bases align to TRBD1. The J segment lost 8 bases and the V segment lost 7 bases, leaving 10 bases of the junction unmatched. Germline CDR1 is MNHNS and CDR2 is SASEGT. This CDR3 has 13 amino acids. The CDR3 DNA follows: TGTGCCAGCATCCGGGACAGCGTTGGAGAAGCTTTCTTT. Residues: CASIRDSVGEAFF.

The rearrangement links TRBV19 to TRBJ2-1; tentative D call: TRBD2 (6 bases). V dropped 7 bases and J dropped 9 bases, with 31 bases sitting between them. Germline V gene lookup returns CDR1 LNHDA and CDR2 SQIVND (reference sequence). CDR3 length: 18 residues. In nucleotides, the CDR3 is TGTGCCAGTAAAGGCTTGGTTGAAGCGGGCCGACGGGGAATTGAGCAGTTCTTC. Translated, it gives CASKGLVEAGRRGIEQFF.

The chain is built from TRBV7-9 and TRBJ1-1; D is unresolved. The CDR3 consists of 16 residues. Germline CDR1 and CDR2: SEHNR and FQNEAQ (reference sequence). V lost 2 bases, J lost 3 bases, and 16 bases lay in between. CDR3 DNA sequence: TGTGCCAGCAGCTTATCTATGGTGTCGCCGGACACTGAAGCTTTCTTT. This codes for CASSLSMVSPDTEAFF.

The rearrangement joins TRBV4-1 to TRBJ2-1; tentative D call: TRBD2 (5 bases). CDR3 size: 15 residues. V lost 2 bases and J 5 bases, leaving 13 bases between the germline ends. The germline gives CDR1 MGHRA, CDR2 YSYEKL. CDR3 sequence (DNA): TGCGCCAGCAGCCAATTCGGAGGTACACACAATGAGCAGTTCTTC. Its translation is CASSQFGGTHNEQFF.

This rearrangement joins TRBV6-4 to TRBJ2-2; 7 positions agree with TRBD2. The CDR3 extends over 15 amino acids. CDR1 and CDR2 from the germline V gene are MRHNA and SNTAGT. Trimming took 4 bases from V and 5 from J; bases not matched to a gene: 7. The CDR3 DNA sequence: TGTGCCAGCAGTGCCATAGTCGGGGGGACCGGGGAGCTGTTTTTT. Translation gives CASSAIVGGTGELFF.

V and J are TRBV30 and TRBJ2-5; D is uncertain. Trimming took 2 bases from V and 5 from J, leaving 12 bases between them. The CDR3 runs to 13 residues. The germline gives CDR1 GTSNPN, CDR2 SVGIG (reference sequence). The CDR3 bases are TGTGCCTGGAGTATAGTTCTACGGGAGACCCAGTACTTC. Its protein is CAWSIVLRETQYF. The full variable domain, rest sourced from reference TRBV30 and TRBJ2-5, is SQTIHQWPATLVQPVGSPLSLECTVEGTSNPNLYWYRQAAGRGLQLLFYSVGIGQISSEVPQNLSASRPQDRQFILSSKKLLLSDSGFYLCAWSIVLRETQYFGPGTRLLVL.

J is TRBJ2-1 and V is TRBV28; 12 bases map to TRBD2. The germline gives CDR1 MDHEN, CDR2 SYDVKM. V dropped 5 bases and J dropped 2; count of bases not matched to a gene: 10. CDR3 size: 18 residues. CDR3 amino acids: CASSPGLAGLIAYNEQFF. The CDR3 coding sequence is TGTGCCAGCAGTCCCGGACTAGCGGGACTGATTGCCTACAATGAGCAGTTCTTC.

This chain connects TRBV10-3 to TRBJ2-7; D is perhaps TRBD2 (5 bases). This CDR3 is built from 13 residues. Per the germline V gene, CDR1 is ENHRY and CDR2 is SYGVKD. V was shortened by 2 bases and J by 3 bases, with 8 bases between the two germline ends. This chain's CDR3 is CAISEIARYEQYF. DNA of the CDR3: TGTGCCATCAGTGAGATAGCGCGCTACGAGCAGTACTTC.

This clone was observed a few times. CDR3 DNA: TGTGCCAGCAGTCTCCTACAGGGTTTGGGAGGGGCCAACGTCCTGACTTTC. It encodes CASSLLQGLGGANVLTF. The chain links TRBV28 to TRBJ2-6; D might be TRBD1 (6 bases). The germline V gene has CDR1 MDHEN and CDR2 SYDVKM. CDR3 length: 17 amino acids. Deletions cut 5 bases from V and 4 bases from J, with 18 bases between.

There are a few counts of this clone. CDR3 nucleotide sequence: TGTGCCAGCAGATCGACAGGCGCCCTCCAGCCCCAGCATTTT. Protein: CASRSTGALQPQHF. The chain employs TRBV6-5 and TRBJ1-5; TRBD1 is a possible D gene (6 bases). This CDR3 comprises 14 residues. V dropped 6 bases and J dropped 7 bases, with 16 bases sitting between them. CDR1 and CDR2 (germline): MNHEY, SVGAGI.

CDR3 DNA sequence: TGCGCCAGCAGCGAACAGGGCATGAACACTGAAGCTTTCTTT. Its protein product is CASSEQGMNTEAFF. J is TRBJ1-1 and V is TRBV5-1, with D maybe TRBD1 (6 bases). This CDR3 has 14 residues. Germline lookup yields CDR1 SGHRS and CDR2 YFSETQ. Trimming left V 4 bases short and J 0 bases short, with 10 bases between.

This clone was picked up a small number of times. The chain combines TRBV7-2 with TRBJ2-3; D remains ambiguous. This CDR3 is built from 14 residues. Germline V CDR1 and CDR2: SGHTA, FQGNSA. The V end lost 2 bases, the J end lost 4 bases, and 10 bases lay between the germline ends. The CDR3 here is CASSLNLAPDTQYF. As DNA, the CDR3 is TGTGCCAGCAGCTTAAACCTGGCTCCAGATACGCAGTATTTT.

The CDR3: CASSESLAGAPDTQYF. CDR3 nucleotides: TGCGCCAGCAGTGAGTCCCTAGCGGGAGCTCCAGATACGCAGTATTTT. The chain links TRBV10-1 to TRBJ2-3; 10 positions agree with TRBD2. J was trimmed by 4 bases and V by 0 bases; bases with no gene match: 4. Looked up from germline, CDR1 is WNHNN and CDR2 is SYGVQD (reference sequence). The CDR3 has 16 residues.

This clone was observed once. This chain connects TRBV4-1 to TRBJ2-7, with 9 nucleotides matching TRBD2. Germline loops: CDR1 MGHRA, CDR2 YSYEKL. The J segment lost 6 bases and the V segment lost 0 bases, leaving 9 bases of the junction unmatched. The length of the CDR3 is 16 residues. CDR3 residues: CASSQEGGAGGREQYF. The CDR3 DNA follows: TGCGCCAGCAGCCAAGAAGGTGGGGCGGGAGGGCGCGAGCAGTACTTC.

The rearrangement joins TRBV7-9 to TRBJ2-5; 8 positions match TRBD1. The germline gives CDR1 SEHNR, CDR2 FQNEAQ (reference sequence). V was pared by 1 base and J by 5 bases, with 3 bases of the junction left unmatched. This CDR3 spans 14 amino acids. The CDR3 spells CASSLETGGETQYF. DNA for the CDR3: TGTGCCAGCAGCTTAGAAACAGGGGGGGAGACCCAGTACTTC.

This clone was found once. V is TRBV15 and J is TRBJ2-2, with unresolved D. Trimming cost V 1 base and J 0 bases, with 12 bases left between them. Germline V lookup: CDR1 LNHNV, CDR2 YYDKDF (reference sequence). The CDR3 consists of 17 residues. The CDR3 is CATSRGGTTTNTGELFF. DNA of the CDR3: TGTGCCACCAGCAGAGGAGGAACGACCACGAACACCGGGGAGCTGTTTTTT. Full variable domain (rest looked up from reference TRBV15 and TRBJ2-2): DAMVIQNPRYQVTQFGKPVTLSCSQTLNHNVMYWYQQKSSQAPKLLFHYYDKDFNNEADTPDNFQSRRPNTSFCFLDIRSPGLGDTAMYLCATSRGGTTTNTGELFFGEGSRLTVL.

This clone was recorded only once. This chain links TRBV30 with TRBJ1-2; TRBD1 matches 10 bases. This CDR3 contains 15 residues. The trim removed 2 bases at V and 4 bases at J, leaving 7 bases unmatched. Looked up from germline, CDR1 is GTSNPN and CDR2 is SVGIG (reference sequence). The CDR3 DNA is TGTGCCTGGAGTCGACCGGGACAGGGGACCTATGGCTACACCTTC. This translates into CAWSRPGQGTYGYTF. The complete variable domain, with remaining parts taken from reference TRBV30 and TRBJ1-2, reads SQTIHQWPATLVQPVGSPLSLECTVEGTSNPNLYWYRQAAGRGLQLLFYSVGIGQISSEVPQNLSASRPQDRQFILSSKKLLLSDSGFYLCAWSRPGQGTYGYTFGSGTRLTVV.